This T cell receptor (beta chain) was recovered during a study of a mutant IDH1 vaccine in newly diagnosed glioma. This table comes from immunoSEQ multiplex PCR, and its TCRdb copy is limited to in-frame clones, with some not included. The data contain roughly 30,000 clones, 60% to 80% of them singletons. Sample time point: week 11, during vaccination. A 20-mer mutant IDH1 peptide at 300 ug was injected subcutaneously with topical imiquimod. Study findings and constraints: Altogether, about 95% of patients exhibited vaccine-induced immune responses.

This clone was observed a handful of times. The antigen remains undetermined. The receptor was isolated from a man aged 25-45 years with glioma. The source material was PBMCs, sampled from a glioma patient whose treatment included an IDH1 peptide vaccine.

DNA for the CDR3: TGTGCCAGCTCACCAGCGCTTACAGATCGCTGGGAAAAACTGTTTTTT. Translating it yields CASSPALTDRWEKLFF. The V call is TRBV18, the J call TRBJ1-4; D call uncertain. V was pared by 2 bases and J by 8 bases, with 18 bases between. The CDR3 runs 16 residues. From germline, CDR1 is KGHSH and CDR2 LQKENI.